The entry below gives a single TCR beta chain sequence along with its context. V lost 1 base to trimming and J lost 6 bases, with 12 bases between them. The germline V gene has CDR1 SGHTA and CDR2 FQGNSA. The CDR3 has 15 amino acids. The data were obtained in a study of OX40 agonist ivuxolimab in advanced cancers. In the study overall: Patients were 82.7% male with ages roughly 23 to 79, mean roughly 64. Three partial responders included one hepatocellular carcinoma patient and two cutaneous melanoma patients.

Profiling relied on immunoSEQ multiplex PCR, and the TCRdb table lists in-frame clones only, not all of them. The table shows about 58,000 clones, with 65% to 85% occurring only once. The material sequenced was CD4+ or CD8+ T cells sorted from blood, taken in a trial of the OX40 agonist ivuxolimab. The TCR originated in an adult with an advanced solid tumor such as melanoma, head and neck, liver or kidney cancer. V gene TRBV7-2 combines with J gene TRBJ2-2, with D hard to call. CDR3 in DNA: TGTGCCAGCAGCTTAGTCGGCCTCACAGCCGGGGAGCTGTTTTTT. This translates into CASSLVGLTAGELFF.